The next 28 T cell receptor beta chains were all read from a single sample in a study of response to subunit inactivated influenza vaccine. MiXCR was run by TCRdb on the RT-PCR reads, yielding one entry per CDR3 protein. This sample has 500,000 or so distinct CDR3 sequences, with approximately 15% found just once. Specimen: CD4+ T cells sorted from PBMCs, collected less than 25 months after vaccination. These receptors all come from a man aged 50 to 69 who received an inactivated influenza vaccine.

The gene calls are TRBV11-2 and TRBJ2-5; the D is unclear. There are 14 residues in the CDR3. Germline CDR1 SGHAT, CDR2 FQNNGV. V lost 5 bases, J lost 4 bases, and 14 bases lay in between. CDR3 DNA sequence: TGTGCCAGCAGCATCGACGCCTTCTCAGAGACCCAGTACTTC. Its translation: CASSIDAFSETQYF.

Points on this clonotype: The junction shows a germline mismatch at one end, possibly a read error. The chain's CDR3 is CASSNSKGAGSDTQYF. CDR3 coding DNA: TGTGCCAGCAGTAACTCCAAGGGGGCCGGATCAGATACGCAGTATTTT. This chain uses TRBV6-5 with TRBJ2-3, with 7 bases fitting TRBD1. The CDR3 has 16 residues. Germline V gene lookup returns CDR1 MNHEY and CDR2 SVGAGI.

V is TRBV3-1 and J is TRBJ2-1; perhaps TRBD2 as D (6 bases). CDR3 length equals 16 residues. V lost 2 bases and J 8 bases, leaving 19 bases between the germline ends. Germline V lookup: CDR1 LGHDT, CDR2 YNNKEL (reference sequence). The DNA for the CDR3 is TGTGCCAGCAGCCAACCCACCGGGACTCTGGCCCATGAGCAGTTCTTC. It is translated as CASSQPTGTLAHEQFF.

Turning to this clonotype: At one end, the junction sequence differs from germline, possibly due to a read error. This chain uses TRBV12-3 or TRBV12-4 with TRBJ2-7; D perhaps matches TRBD2 (6 bases). There are 15 residues in the CDR3. The CDR3, as DNA: TGTGCCAGCGGTTTTGCGGGGACGGTCTCCTACGAGCAGTACTTC. Translation gives CASGFAGTVSYEQYF.

V and J are TRBV20-1 and TRBJ2-3; 8 bases are shared with TRBD2. Germline V gene data show CDR1 as DFQATT and CDR2 as SNEGSKA (reference sequence). The CDR3 is 15 amino acids. V shed 6 bases and J 2 bases; nucleotides not matched to a gene: 10. CDR3 sequence: CSAFGLAGFTDTQYF. CDR3 in DNA: TGCAGTGCATTCGGCTTAGCGGGGTTCACAGATACGCAGTATTTT.

The chain has TRBV5-5 and TRBJ2-3; D gene uncertain. The germline V and J ends were trimmed by 0 bases and 6 bases, with 11 bases remaining between them. CDR1 and CDR2 from the germline V gene are SGHKS and YYEKEE (reference sequence). The CDR3 contains 14 residues. The CDR3 DNA is TGTGCCAGCAGCTTGGAACAGCTACGGGATACGCAGTATTTT. Protein sequence: CASSLEQLRDTQYF.

This clonotype was detected once. The J gene is TRBJ2-2, the V gene TRBV6-2 or TRBV6-3; possibly TRBD1 or TRBD2 for D (6 bases each). The germline gives CDR1 MNHEY, CDR2 SVGEGT. Trimming shortened V by 0 bases and J by 5 bases, and 22 bases separated the two germline ends. This CDR3 is built from 19 residues. CDR3 sequence (DNA): TGTGCCAGCAGTTACTCTCTAGCGATCGGGGGCGTAGGTACCGGGGAGCTGTTTTTT. The encoded protein is CASSYSLAIGGVGTGELFF.

The chain combines TRBV6-1 with TRBJ2-5; TRBD2 aligns across 7 bases. Losses at the gene ends were 7 bases for V and 4 bases for J; bases not matched to a gene: 15. Germline CDR1 is MNHNS and CDR2 is SASEGT. This CDR3 is 16 amino acids long. CDR3 nucleotide sequence: TGTGCCAGCACCCAACTAGCGCGGCTGGGAAGAGAGACCCAGTACTTC. Translating gives CASTQLARLGRETQYF.

The chain carries TRBV6-5 and TRBJ2-7; maybe TRBD1 (6 bases). Deletions cut 4 bases from V and 3 bases from J, with 10 bases between. Germline CDR1 MNHEY, CDR2 SVGAGI. The CDR3 extends over 13 amino acids. The CDR3 reads CASSSDSFYEQYF. The CDR3 DNA reads as TGTGCCAGCAGTTCGGACAGCTTCTACGAGCAGTACTTC.

The sample holds a few counts of this clonotype. This chain links TRBV7-2 with TRBJ1-1; D is unresolved. The CDR3 has 15 residues. The ends were cut back, 1 base at V and 0 bases at J, with 9 bases in the middle. Germline V lookup: CDR1 SGHTA, CDR2 FQGNSA. The CDR3 coding sequence is TGTGCCAGCAGCTTAGGGCAGGTTATGAACACTGAAGCTTTCTTT. Translation gives CASSLGQVMNTEAFF.

V gene TRBV25-1 combines with J gene TRBJ2-7, with TRBD1 matching 9 bases. This CDR3 has 15 residues. V lost 5 bases to trimming and J lost 5 bases; unmatched junction nucleotides: 10. Germline values: CDR1 MGHDK, CDR2 SYGVNS. The CDR3 nucleotides read TGTGCCAGCAGTAGAACCGGGACAGGGATGCACGAGCAGTACTTC. It specifies CASSRTGTGMHEQYF.

V gene TRBV28 combines with J gene TRBJ1-4; tentatively, D is TRBD1 (6 bases). Trimming shortened V by 5 bases and J by 0 bases, and 22 bases separated the two germline ends. CDR3 length equals 19 residues. Germline V CDR1 and CDR2: MDHEN, SYDVKM. The CDR3 here is CASSPPGQRLIATNEKLFF. CDR3 DNA: TGTGCCAGCAGTCCCCCGGGACAACGCCTGATTGCAACTAATGAAAAACTGTTTTTT.

The chain couples TRBV11-2 to TRBJ2-1; perhaps D is TRBD1 or TRBD2 (5 bases each). The CDR3 totals 20 residues. Germline V CDR1 and CDR2: SGHAT, FQNNGV. The V and J ends lost 2 bases and 8 bases respectively, with 31 bases between them. CDR3 coding DNA: TGTGCCAGCAGCTTAAAATTTTACGGGCCCCTGGGACGCCGATTCCATGAGCAGTTCTTC. This gives the protein CASSLKFYGPLGRRFHEQFF.

This clonotype has at least ten counts. The rearrangement joins TRBV7-2 to TRBJ2-7; D remains unclear. The germline gives CDR1 SGHTA, CDR2 FQGNSA. Trimming stripped 3 bases from V and 0 bases from J, with 9 bases between. This CDR3 spans 14 amino acids. The CDR3 sequence is CASSFSVSSYEQYF. In nucleotides, the CDR3 is TGTGCCAGCAGCTTCAGCGTCTCCTCCTACGAGCAGTACTTC.

This clonotype was recorded a few times. CDR3 in DNA: TGCGCCAGCAGCCACGATACGACAGGGATCTACGAGCAGTACTTC. Protein: CASSHDTTGIYEQYF. The rearrangement uses TRBV4-1 and TRBJ2-7; 7 bases agree with TRBD1. CDR3 length equals 15 residues. The J segment lost 3 bases and the V segment lost 3 bases, leaving 8 bases of the junction unmatched. CDR1 is MGHRA and CDR2 is YSYEKL in the germline V gene.

This clonotype was found a few times. V and J are TRBV7-2 and TRBJ2-1; D possibly corresponds to TRBD1 (5 bases). From germline, CDR1 is SGHTA and CDR2 FQGNSA. This CDR3 is built from 10 residues. The DNA for the CDR3 is TGTGCGACTGGGGCACGACGGCAGTTCTTC. This translates into CATGARRQFF. Full variable domain (rest looked up from reference TRBV7-2 and TRBJ2-1): GAGVSQSPSNKVTEKGKDVELRCDPISGHTALYWYRQSLGQGLEFLIYFQGNSAPDKSGLPSDRFSAERTGGSVSTLTIQRTQQEDSAVYLCATGARRQFFGPGTRLTVL.

This clonotype occurred a few times. The V gene is TRBV29-1, the J gene TRBJ1-1; D is ambiguous. Germline V gene lookup returns CDR1 SQVTM and CDR2 ANQGSEA. The V end lost 1 base, the J end lost 2 bases, and 11 bases lay between the germline ends. CDR3 length: 14 amino acids. This chain's CDR3 is CSVEAKVANTEAFF. DNA of the CDR3: TGCAGCGTTGAAGCGAAGGTGGCTAACACTGAAGCTTTCTTT.

This clonotype has just a few counts. This chain connects TRBV12-3 or TRBV12-4 to TRBJ1-5; D is unclear. With 6 bases removed from V and 5 bases from J, the gap between germline ends came to 11 bases. The CDR3 contains 13 residues. The CDR3 protein is CASSARSDQPQHF. The CDR3 nucleotides read TGTGCCAGCAGCGCGAGAAGCGATCAGCCCCAGCATTTT.

The CDR3 sequence: CSVAFGWGSNEQYF. CDR3 in DNA: TGCAGCGTTGCCTTCGGTTGGGGTTCCAACGAGCAGTACTTC. The chain recombines TRBV29-1 with TRBJ2-7; D remains ambiguous. From germline, CDR1 is SQVTM and CDR2 ANQGSEA. Trimming removed 4 bases from V and 5 bases from J, with 18 bases in between. This CDR3 is 14 amino acids long.

This clonotype was recorded many times. The CDR3 loop is CSVEEGGLAGELEQFF. Here the CDR3 DNA reads TGCAGCGTTGAAGAGGGGGGACTAGCGGGAGAGCTTGAGCAGTTCTTC. The chain uses TRBV29-1 and TRBJ2-1; 14 bases fit TRBD2. The J segment lost 9 bases and the V segment lost 0 bases, leaving 7 bases of the junction unmatched. The CDR3 consists of 16 residues. Germline values: CDR1 SQVTM, CDR2 ANQGSEA.

The V and J genes are TRBV12-3 or TRBV12-4 and TRBJ2-2; 8 bases match TRBD2. J was trimmed by 4 bases and V by 5 bases; bases with no gene match: 3. The CDR3 has 14 residues. The CDR3 loop is CASSRLATTGELFF. In DNA, the CDR3 is TGTGCCAGCAGTCGACTAGCGACCACCGGGGAGCTGTTTTTT.

The gene calls are TRBV4-3 and TRBJ1-2; 8 bases fit TRBD1. The CDR3 length is 15 residues. J was trimmed by 8 bases and V by 0 bases; bases with no gene match: 8. The germline CDR1 and CDR2 sequences are LGHNA and YSLEER. The CDR3 DNA sequence: TGCGCCAGCAGCCAAGAGACAGGGGCCAAGTGGGGCTACACCTTC. Residues: CASSQETGAKWGYTF.

This clonotype was found many times. The chain uses TRBV29-1 and TRBJ2-1, with D maybe TRBD1 (5 bases). CDR1 SQVTM and CDR2 ANQGSEA come from the germline V gene. With 4 bases removed from V and 5 bases from J, the gap between germline ends came to 9 bases. The CDR3 consists of 12 residues. CDR3 sequence (DNA): TGCAGCGTTGGCCGCAGGGACAATGAGCAGTTCTTC. Translated: CSVGRRDNEQFF.

DNA for the CDR3: TGTGCCAGCAGTCTCGGACAGGCCTCCACTGAAGCTTTCTTT. Translation gives CASSLGQASTEAFF. J is TRBJ1-1 and V is TRBV12-3 or TRBV12-4, with 7 bases fitting TRBD1. This CDR3 is built from 14 residues. The ends lost 5 bases at V and 4 bases at J; junction bases unmatched: 7.

The chain recombines TRBV10-2 with TRBJ2-7, with 11 bases matching TRBD2. The CDR3 extends over 15 amino acids. Germline V gene data show CDR1 as WSHSY and CDR2 as SAAADI. V trimming: 6 bases; J trimming: 5 bases; junction bases outside the gene matches: 9. The CDR3 sequence is CASRTIGLAGNEQYF. The CDR3 DNA follows: TGCGCCAGCAGAACGATCGGACTAGCGGGTAACGAGCAGTACTTC.

The rearrangement links TRBV2 to TRBJ2-5, with 9 bases identical to TRBD2. CDR3 size: 15 residues. V gave up 4 bases and J gave up 1 base; unmatched junction bases: 4. Looked up from germline, CDR1 is SNHLY and CDR2 is FYNNEI. As DNA, the CDR3 is TGTGCCAGCAGTGTAGCGGGAGTTGGCCAAGAGACCCAGTACTTC. Translation gives CASSVAGVGQETQYF.

Ten or more counts support this clonotype. The V call is TRBV15, the J call TRBJ2-1; 10 positions match TRBD2. V was pared by 5 bases and J by 7 bases, with 11 bases of the junction left unmatched. The germline V gene has CDR1 LNHNV and CDR2 YYDKDF (reference sequence). The CDR3 has 16 residues. The CDR3 here is CATSQGGGLATNEQFF. The CDR3 nucleotides read TGTGCCACCAGCCAAGGGGGGGGACTAGCGACAAATGAGCAGTTCTTC. Full variable domain (missing parts from reference TRBV15 and TRBJ2-1): DAMVIQNPRYQVTQFGKPVTLSCSQTLNHNVMYWYQQKSSQAPKLLFHYYDKDFNNEADTPDNFQSRRPNTSFCFLDIRSPGLGDTAMYLCATSQGGGLATNEQFFGPGTRLTVL.

The table lists this clonotype with many counts. The chain couples TRBV28 to TRBJ2-7; D could derive from TRBD1 or TRBD2 (5 bases each). CDR1 is MDHEN, CDR2 SYDVKM, per germline. The V end lost 7 bases, the J end lost 0 bases, and 19 bases lay between the germline ends. This CDR3 has 16 amino acids. In DNA, the CDR3 is TGTGCCAGCATTCGTCGGCTCGGGACGCTCTCCTACGAGCAGTACTTC. Protein product: CASIRRLGTLSYEQYF. Using reference TRBV28 and TRBJ2-7 for the parts outside the CDR3, the full variable domain is DVKVTQSSRYLVKRTGEKVFLECVQDMDHENMFWYRQDPGLGLRLIYFSYDVKMKEKGDIPEGYSVSREKKERFSLILESASTNQTSMYLCASIRRLGTLSYEQYFGPGTRLTVT.